The 23 T cell receptor beta chains given below trace back to one sample, sequenced in a study of blood T cell repertoires in COVID-19. TCRdb keeps only in-frame clones here, not all; method: immunoSEQ multiplex PCR. The sample records about 77,000 clones, roughly 78% being singletons. Material for sequencing was peripheral blood. The receptors originated from a woman in her seventies with acute or convalescent COVID-19.

The chain has TRBV15 and TRBJ1-2; TRBD1 matches 12 bases. The CDR3 contains 15 residues. The germline gives CDR1 LNHNV, CDR2 YYDKDF (reference sequence). V shed 4 bases, J shed 7 bases, and the junction held 7 bases outside the gene matches. The CDR3 DNA reads as TGTGCCACCAGCAAGCCGGGACAGGGGGCTCGTGGCTACACCTTC. Its translation is CATSKPGQGARGYTF.

The V and J genes are TRBV9 and TRBJ2-7; 7 bases align to TRBD1. The CDR3 contains 15 residues. V trimming: 3 bases; J trimming: 7 bases; junction bases outside the gene matches: 13. The germline CDR1 and CDR2 sequences are SGDLS and YYNGEE. CDR3 bases: TGTGCCAGCAGCGAAACAGGGGACGTCCTATCGGAGCAGTACTTC. This gives the protein CASSETGDVLSEQYF.

This clone came up once. The rearrangement joins TRBV12-3 or TRBV12-4 to TRBJ1-1; the D gene is possibly TRBD1 (5 bases). V was pared by 1 base and J by 8 bases, with 5 bases between. The CDR3 loop spans 11 amino acids. CDR3 coding DNA: TGTGCCAGCAGTTTAGGGACAGAAGCTTTCTTT. It is translated as CASSLGTEAFF.

The gene calls are TRBV6-4 and TRBJ1-1, with D hard to call. From germline, CDR1 is MRHNA and CDR2 SNTAGT. The CDR3 extends over 13 amino acids. V lost 4 bases and J lost 1, with 7 bases in between. CDR3 sequence (DNA): TGTGCCAGCAGTGCAACACAGAACACTGAAGCTTTCTTT. It specifies CASSATQNTEAFF.

CDR3 nucleotide sequence: TGTGCCAGCTCGCTCGGGACAGTTGAGCAGTACTTC. This sequence encodes CASSLGTVEQYF. The gene calls are TRBV18 and TRBJ2-7; 7 nucleotides align to TRBD1. With 6 bases clipped from V and 7 bases from J, the junction kept 6 bases outside the gene matches. The length of the CDR3 is 12 residues. Per germline, CDR1 KGHSH and CDR2 LQKENI.

The J gene is TRBJ2-3, the V gene TRBV29-1; the match to TRBD1 covers 8 bases. CDR1 and CDR2 from the germline V gene are SQVTM and ANQGSEA. V gave up 5 bases and J gave up 1 base; unmatched junction bases: 11. The CDR3 has 16 amino acids. CDR3 amino acids: CSVHSWSGGRTDTQYF. The DNA for the CDR3 is TGCAGCGTTCATAGTTGGTCAGGGGGCCGCACAGATACGCAGTATTTT.

The gene calls are TRBV24-1 and TRBJ1-2, with 12 bases identical to TRBD1. Losses at the gene ends were 3 bases for V and 8 bases for J; bases not matched to a gene: 9. Germline V lookup: CDR1 KGHDR, CDR2 SFDVKD. This CDR3 region has 16 residues. Here the CDR3 DNA reads TGTGCCACCAGTGATCGATCGGGACAGGGGGCGGGAGGCTACACCTTC. It codes for CATSDRSGQGAGGYTF.

The gene calls are TRBV3-1 (or the pseudogene TRBV3-2) and TRBJ1-2, with 7 bases aligning to TRBD1. Germline V gives CDR1 LGHDT, CDR2 YNNKEL (reference sequence). V gave up 0 bases and J gave up 7 bases; unmatched junction bases: 5. The CDR3 extends over 14 amino acids. CDR3 nucleotide sequence: TGTGCCAGCAGCCAAGACGAGGGGGCGGGTGGCTACACCTTC. Its translation is CASSQDEGAGGYTF.

The chain couples TRBV6-5 to TRBJ2-2, with a weak D call TRBD1 (5 bases). The CDR3 is 15 residues long. CDR1 and CDR2 from the germline V gene are MNHEY and SVGAGI. Between the trimmed V and J ends, which lost 5 bases and 3 bases, there was a span of 13 bases. The CDR3 here is CASSRTRQDTGELFF. The CDR3 DNA is TGTGCCAGCAGTCGGACACGCCAGGACACCGGGGAGCTGTTTTTT.

The V and J genes are TRBV2 and TRBJ1-1; D not resolved. The ends were cut back, 9 bases at V and 3 bases at J, with 11 bases in the middle. The V gene's germline CDR1 is SNHLY and CDR2 FYNNEI. The CDR3 is 12 amino acids. In DNA form, the CDR3 reads TGTGCCAGTCGGGGTATTGACACTGAAGCTTTCTTT. This codes for CASRGIDTEAFF.

V usage is TRBV27 and J usage is TRBJ2-5; perhaps TRBD2 as D (6 bases). The length of the CDR3 is 14 residues. Trimming cost V 3 bases and J 6 bases, with 14 bases left between them. Germline CDR1 MNHEY, CDR2 SMNVEV (reference sequence). The CDR3 region has the DNA TGTGCCAGCAGTTTTACGGGGGTATTACAGACCCAGTACTTC. Translating gives CASSFTGVLQTQYF.

The rearrangement joins TRBV19 to TRBJ1-3; 9 bases agree with TRBD1. Looked up from germline, CDR1 is LNHDA and CDR2 is SQIVND (reference sequence). CDR3 length equals 17 residues. V shed 6 bases, J shed 3 bases, and the junction held 12 bases outside the gene matches. The CDR3 protein is CASSLGTGNTRGNTIYF. The CDR3, as DNA: TGTGCCAGTAGCTTAGGGACAGGGAATACCCGTGGAAACACCATATATTTT.

This rearrangement joins TRBV5-1 to TRBJ1-1; D is ambiguous. V was trimmed by 2 bases and J by 2 bases, leaving 16 bases between them. In germline, CDR1 is SGHRS, CDR2 YFSETQ. This CDR3 comprises 16 residues. In DNA, the CDR3 is TGCGCCAGCAGCTTCGGGGTAGGAAAACTAAACACTGAAGCTTTCTTT. Amino acid sequence: CASSFGVGKLNTEAFF. The whole variable domain, remainder taken from reference TRBV5-1 and TRBJ1-1, is KAGVTQTPRYLIKTRGQQVTLSCSPISGHRSVSWYQQTPGQGLQFLFEYFSETQRNKGNFPGRFSGRQFSNSRSEMNVSTLELGDSALYLCASSFGVGKLNTEAFFGQGTRLTVV.

The chain links TRBV15 to TRBJ2-7; 9 bases are a match to TRBD1. Germline assignment: CDR1 LNHNV and CDR2 YYDKDF (reference sequence). The CDR3 extends over 14 amino acids. J gave up 4 bases and V 1 base, and 2 bases lay outside the gene matches. The DNA of the CDR3 is TGTGCCACCAGCAGAGTGGGACAGGGATACGAGCAGTACTTC. It is translated as CATSRVGQGYEQYF.

This sequence joins TRBV12-5 and TRBJ2-7, with D tentatively TRBD1 (5 bases). The V end lost 3 bases, the J end lost 7 bases, and 22 bases lay between the germline ends. The CDR3 is 16 amino acids. Germline CDR1 is LGHNT and CDR2 is FRNRAP. DNA of the CDR3: TGTGCTAGTGGTTTCGATGTGGGGCCCTCGGTTAGGGAGCAGTACTTC. Its translation: CASGFDVGPSVREQYF.

The V gene is TRBV5-1, the J gene TRBJ2-2, with 8 bases that match TRBD1. The CDR3 sequence is 16 residues long. V lost 2 bases to trimming and J lost 5 bases; unmatched junction nucleotides: 8. Germline CDR1 reads SGHRS; CDR2 reads YFSETQ. This CDR3 reads CASSLNRQGWTGELFF. The CDR3 DNA reads TGCGCCAGCAGCTTAAACCGACAGGGGTGGACCGGGGAGCTGTTTTTT.

This rearrangement joins TRBV29-1 to TRBJ1-2; 9 bases fit TRBD1. Germline assignment: CDR1 SQVTM and CDR2 ANQGSEA. Trimming removed 4 bases from V and 8 bases from J; junction bases left unmatched: 2. This CDR3 is 11 amino acids long. In DNA form, the CDR3 reads TGCAGCGTTGTGGGACAGGGAGGCTACACCTTC. Residues: CSVVGQGGYTF.

The gene calls are TRBV7-2 and TRBJ1-6; D may be TRBD1 (5 bases). The CDR3 extends over 18 amino acids. CDR1 and CDR2 (germline): SGHTA, FQGNSA. Trimming cost V 2 bases and J 2 bases, with 16 bases left between them. CDR3 nucleotide sequence: TGTGCCAGCAGCTTATCCTACCTACCAGGGCCCTATAATTCACCCCTCCACTTT. This sequence encodes CASSLSYLPGPYNSPLHF.

The rearrangement joins TRBV9 to TRBJ2-3, with 8 positions matching TRBD2. V trimming: 4 bases; J trimming: 5 bases; junction bases outside the gene matches: 15. CDR3 size: 17 residues. Looked up from germline, CDR1 is SGDLS and CDR2 is YYNGEE. CDR3 sequence: CASSFMPGGAVGDTQYF. CDR3 nucleotide sequence: TGTGCCAGCAGCTTCATGCCGGGGGGGGCTGTGGGAGATACGCAGTATTTT.

The V and J genes are TRBV29-1 and TRBJ2-1; 13 bases align to TRBD2. The CDR3 totals 16 residues. Germline CDR1 is SQVTM and CDR2 is ANQGSEA. With 6 bases clipped from V and 9 bases from J, the junction kept 14 bases outside the gene matches. The CDR3 spells CSVATSGGPPWGEQFF. CDR3 sequence (DNA): TGCAGCGTAGCGACTAGCGGGGGGCCTCCGTGGGGTGAGCAGTTCTTC.

This chain joins TRBV18 and TRBJ1-6; D is unclear. The CDR3 is made up of 17 amino acids. V gave up 1 base and J gave up 0 bases, with 10 bases separating them. Germline V gene sequence: CDR1 KGHSH, CDR2 LQKENI. CDR3 residues: CASSPLAASSYNSPLHF. The CDR3 DNA reads as TGTGCCAGCTCACCACTGGCAGCGAGCTCCTATAATTCACCCCTCCACTTT.

The genes are TRBV7-3 and TRBJ1-6, with D possibly being TRBD1 (5 bases). V lost 1 base to trimming and J lost 10 bases, with 14 bases between them. The CDR3 has 15 amino acids. From germline, CDR1 is SGHTA and CDR2 FQGTGA. CDR3 residues: CASSLNPGGESPLHF. In nucleotides, the CDR3 is TGTGCCAGCAGCTTAAACCCGGGGGGAGAATCACCCCTCCACTTT.

The gene calls are TRBV29-1 and TRBJ1-1, with TRBD1 identical over 9 bases. Germline V gene lookup returns CDR1 SQVTM and CDR2 ANQGSEA. V lost 4 bases, J lost 3 bases, and 9 bases stayed unmatched. This CDR3 spans 15 amino acids. Here the CDR3 reads CSVAGWTGAHTEAFF. Here the CDR3 DNA reads TGCAGCGTTGCCGGATGGACAGGGGCGCACACTGAAGCTTTCTTT. Based on the CDR3 plus reference TRBV29-1 and TRBJ1-1, the full variable domain is SAVISQKPSRDICQRGTSLTIQCQVDSQVTMMFWYRQQPGQSLTLIATANQGSEATYESGFVIDKFPISRPNLTFSTLTVSNMSPEDSSIYLCSVAGWTGAHTEAFFGQGTRLTVV.